This note documents a single T cell receptor beta chain sequence. Antigen unknown. TCRbeta library construction was performed incorporating unique molecular identifiers. TCRdb used MiXCR to reprocess the PCR reads, holding one entry per CDR3 protein. The top ten clones hold 13% to 15% of a sample with about 580,000 distinct CDR3 sequences, under 25% of them seen once. These data come from a study of T-cell reconstitution after alpha-beta-depleted transplantation in children. Study-wide results and caveats: At around two months after transplant, the alpha-beta T cells were reportedly derived from several hundred expanded clones that came from non-depleted graft cells. One year after transplant, T-cell counts and diversity came mostly from newly produced T cells. The origin of high day-60 TCRbeta diversity in some patients lay in surviving recipient T cells and thymic progenitors.

Trimming left V 4 bases short and J 3 bases short, with 19 bases between. The CDR3 contains 17 residues. Specimen: PBMCs, mostly from graft donor cells, collected 360 days after TCRalphabeta/CD19-depleted stem cell transplant. The clonotype comes from a boy less than two years old who had a stem cell transplant for acute myeloid leukemia, so the T cells may come from the graft donor. V and J are TRBV12-3 or TRBV12-4 and TRBJ2-1, with D possibly TRBD2 on 7 matching bases. CDR3 nucleotides: TGTGCCAGCAGTTCCAGTCTGCGGGGGCACCTCTACAATGAGCAGTTCTTC. Protein: CASSSSLRGHLYNEQFF.